The clone carrying this TCR beta chain was counted between two and nine times. This sample stems from a study of blood T cell repertoires in COVID-19. About the research overall: There were acute and convalescent COVID-19 samples, and they came from the United States, Italy and Spain.

Here immunoSEQ multiplex PCR was the method, and the copy in TCRdb shows in-frame clones only, minus some. Of 200,000 to 250,000 clones in the sample, roughly 83% were seen once. The CDR3 is made up of 14 amino acids. J was trimmed by 9 bases and V by 2 bases; bases with no gene match: 5. CDR1 is SGHRS and CDR2 is YFSETQ in the germline V gene. Sequencing was performed on PBMCs or T cells enriched from blood (not recorded which). The rearrangement uses TRBV5-1 and TRBJ2-1; TRBD2 matches at 10 bases. This sequence originates from a woman between 40 and 50 years old with acute COVID-19. The CDR3: CASSLAGGFGEQFF. In DNA, the CDR3 is TGCGCCAGCAGCTTAGCGGGAGGGTTCGGTGAGCAGTTCTTC.